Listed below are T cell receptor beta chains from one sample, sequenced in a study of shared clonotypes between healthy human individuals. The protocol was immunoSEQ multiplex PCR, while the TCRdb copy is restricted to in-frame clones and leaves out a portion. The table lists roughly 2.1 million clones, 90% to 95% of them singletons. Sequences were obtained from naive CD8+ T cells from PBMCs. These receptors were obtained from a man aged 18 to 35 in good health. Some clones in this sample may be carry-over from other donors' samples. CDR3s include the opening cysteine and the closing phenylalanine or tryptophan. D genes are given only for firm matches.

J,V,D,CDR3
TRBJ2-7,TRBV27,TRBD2,CASSFLQPSGPYEQYF
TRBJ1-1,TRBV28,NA,CASSLEGENTEAFF
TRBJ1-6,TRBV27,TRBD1,CASSLSTGLGSPLHF
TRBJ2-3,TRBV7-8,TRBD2,CASSSRFQRELRTDTQYF
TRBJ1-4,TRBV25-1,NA,CASGALRVRETEKLFF
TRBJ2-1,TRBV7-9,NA,CASSLGGREQFF
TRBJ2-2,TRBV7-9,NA,CASSSDGGGELFF
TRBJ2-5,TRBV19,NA,CASSSDGEETQYF
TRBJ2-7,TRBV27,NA,CASSLGTSYEQYF
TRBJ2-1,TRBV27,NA,CASNTGTNEQFF
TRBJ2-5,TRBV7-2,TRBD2,CASSSIGGGRKETQYF
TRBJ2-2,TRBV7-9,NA,CASSLHSGLSNTGELFF
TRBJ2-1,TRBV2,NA,CASSEARTYLLSVRFF
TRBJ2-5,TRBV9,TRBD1,CASSVGQGKTQYF
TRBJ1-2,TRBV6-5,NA,CASSYSPYGGYTF
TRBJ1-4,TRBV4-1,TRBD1,CASSQVGTGDEKLFF
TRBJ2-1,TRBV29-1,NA,CSSKKWRDTYNEQFF
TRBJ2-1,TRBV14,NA,CASSQGWRYSYNEQFF
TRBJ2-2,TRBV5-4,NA,CASSSSWELFF
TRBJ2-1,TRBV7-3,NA,CASSLKWSGDEQFF
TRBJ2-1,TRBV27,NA,CASSPVFQGGRNEQFF
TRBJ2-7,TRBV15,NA,CATSMGSGAAYEQYF
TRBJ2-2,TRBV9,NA,CASSVAYAKTQNTGELFF
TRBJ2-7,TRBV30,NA,CAWGTPLEISYEQYF
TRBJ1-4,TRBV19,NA,CASSTLAGGQLFF
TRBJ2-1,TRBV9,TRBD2,CASSVKTSGGVYNEQFF
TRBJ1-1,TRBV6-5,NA,CASSYSTPNTEAFF
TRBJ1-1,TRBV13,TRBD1,CASSYITGEGAFF
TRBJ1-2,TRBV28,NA,CASSFLTDNYGYTF
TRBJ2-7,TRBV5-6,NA,CASSLALTVGSDEQYF
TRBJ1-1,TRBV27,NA,CASGYTGGYTEAFF
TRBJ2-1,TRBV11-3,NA,CASSPGLSSYNEQFF
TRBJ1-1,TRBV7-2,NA,CASSLETGATEAFF
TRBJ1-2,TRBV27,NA,CASSLYSSPGLGGYTF
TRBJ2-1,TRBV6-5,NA,CASSLGANEQFF
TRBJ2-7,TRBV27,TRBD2,CASSLVAGVIYEQYF
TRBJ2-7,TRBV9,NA,CASSPTDPTYEQYF
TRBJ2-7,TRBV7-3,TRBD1,CASSPGQGAHYEQYF
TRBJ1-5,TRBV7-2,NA,CASSLLSNQPQHF